This T cell receptor beta chain was identified in a study of blood T cell repertoires in COVID-19. Per germline, CDR1 ENHRY and CDR2 SYGVKD. Trimming took off 2 bases at V and 0 bases at J, with 14 bases between the two ends. This CDR3 is built from 17 residues. In Seattle, patients joined the study during active infection and were tracked longitudinally. Authors' data handling: Estimates of nucleated cell counts were drawn from the amplification of reference gene primers. Data came from immunoSEQ multiplex PCR; TCRdb stores just in-frame clones and leaves some out. V and J calls and clone size are copied from that table; D and trimming were computed from the DNA. The repertoire consists of around 260,000 clones, with about 85% occurring once and the leading ten covering around 1%.

The rearrangement uses TRBV10-3 and TRBJ1-3; D gene uncertain. Input material: peripheral blood. The sequence was obtained from a human donor with COVID-19, enrolled during active disease. The donor label of this sample is uncertain. CDR3 sequence reads: CAISETSQVSSGNTIYF. In DNA, the CDR3 is TGTGCCATCAGTGAGACTTCGCAGGTTTCCTCTGGAAACACCATATATTTT.